This T cell receptor (beta chain) was captured by sequencing in a study of beta chain features in type 1 diabetes. Whole-study results and caveats: A moderate, significant TCRB CDR3 shortening appeared in type 1 diabetes across four CD4+ subsets. The analysis here could not establish whether HLA type shapes TCRB rearrangement. Short templates might get an advantage during PCR, and this would be equal in patients and controls.

Germline lookup yields CDR1 MGHDK and CDR2 SYGVNS. V was pared by 1 base and J by 6 bases, with 16 bases between. The length of the CDR3 is 16 residues. As every portion of the isolated RNA was reverse transcribed, the sequencing read expressed TCRB transcripts. Some clones are missing from TCRdb's copy, which holds only in-frame ones; the method was immunoSEQ multiplex PCR. The table has roughly 220,000 clones, roughly 17% seen once. This clone was detected only a few times. Antigen specificity is unknown. The chain is built from TRBV25-1 and TRBJ2-1; D gene uncertain. The TCR comes from a man younger than 40 with type 1 diabetes. Sequencing used naive CD4+ T cells from blood. The CDR3 loop is CASSESGTPESNEQFF. The CDR3 DNA reads as TGTGCCAGCAGTGAATCGGGTACACCTGAGAGCAATGAGCAGTTCTTC.